The T cell receptor (beta chain) described here comes from a study of T-cell reconstitution after alpha-beta-depleted transplantation in children. The study's findings and limits: Expanded clones from the graft, numbering several hundred, reportedly supplied alpha-beta T cells about two months after transplant.

Unique molecular identifiers were incorporated when the TCRbeta library was constructed. TCRdb re-derived calls from the PCR reads in MiXCR, one entry per CDR3 protein. The sample shows approximately 500,000 distinct CDR3 sequences, about a quarter of them seen only once. V dropped 8 bases and J dropped 7 bases, with 11 bases sitting between them. Per the germline V gene, CDR1 is MNHEY and CDR2 is SVGAGI. This CDR3 spans 12 amino acids. Note on this clonotype: The antigen remains unidentified.

This receptor was identified in a boy under three years old with Wiskott-Aldrich syndrome, due to receive a stem cell transplant. The material sequenced was PBMCs, taken before TCRalphabeta/CD19-depleted stem cell transplant. This chain connects TRBV6-5 to TRBJ2-2, with D unclear. The CDR3 DNA reads as TGTGCCAGCGGGCCACAACACGGGGAGCTGTTTTTT. This gives the protein CASGPQHGELFF.